The T cell receptor (beta chain) under discussion was sequenced for a study of T cells in Graves' hyperthyroidism and ophthalmopathy. V gave up 6 bases and J gave up 5 bases; unmatched junction bases: 10. CDR1 is MNHNS, CDR2 SASEGT, per germline. The CDR3 consists of 15 residues. The TCR beta CDR3 regions underwent amplification using RNA transcripts as the source. HTBI primers were employed in a first-round RT-PCR of the TCR CDR3. TCRdb re-called the multiplex PCR reads with MiXCR, one entry per CDR3 protein. The sample includes a few hundred thousand distinct CDR3 sequences, roughly 15% seen only once; the top ten take 13%. This clonotype was recorded many times.

This rearrangement joins TRBV6-1 to TRBJ1-1; 9 bases map to TRBD1. This TCR came from a woman aged 40 to 49 with Graves' hyperthyroidism that later progressed to Graves' ophthalmopathy. The sequencing sample was made of blood. CDR3: CASRPGTGRLTEAFF. In DNA form, the CDR3 reads TGTGCCAGCAGACCTGGGACAGGGAGGTTGACTGAAGCTTTCTTT.